Here is one T cell receptor beta chain with its context. What it recognizes is unknown. The data belong to a study of T cell responses to AZD1222 COVID-19 vaccine. Study-level information: Second-dose recipients at about 4 or about 12 weeks were treated as one pooled group. Notes on the study in general: Vaccine-associated CD4 TCRs spanned spike, dominant at 160-218 and 743-854. At study baseline, merely five or six AZD1222 recipients were seropositive.

V was clipped by 1 base and J by 8 bases, with 15 bases between them. The CDR3 loop spans 15 amino acids. Germline V gives CDR1 SGHTA, CDR2 FQGNSA. The assay was immunoSEQ multiplex PCR, and TCRdb's table has in-frame clones only and misses some. The profile shows tens of thousands of clones, 86% of them singletons. The clonotype originates from an adult in good health. The source material was peripheral blood, sampled on day 0 of AZD1222 vaccination. The chain uses TRBV7-2 and TRBJ2-1; unclear D gene. Here the CDR3 reads CASSLGRFGIDEQFF. In nucleotides, the CDR3 is TGTGCCAGCAGCTTAGGGAGATTTGGTATCGATGAGCAGTTCTTC. Together with reference TRBV7-2 and TRBJ2-1, the CDR3 gives the full variable domain: GAGVSQSPSNKVTEKGKDVELRCDPISGHTALYWYRQSLGQGLEFLIYFQGNSAPDKSGLPSDRFSAERTGGSVSTLTIQRTQQEDSAVYLCASSLGRFGIDEQFFGPGTRLTVL.